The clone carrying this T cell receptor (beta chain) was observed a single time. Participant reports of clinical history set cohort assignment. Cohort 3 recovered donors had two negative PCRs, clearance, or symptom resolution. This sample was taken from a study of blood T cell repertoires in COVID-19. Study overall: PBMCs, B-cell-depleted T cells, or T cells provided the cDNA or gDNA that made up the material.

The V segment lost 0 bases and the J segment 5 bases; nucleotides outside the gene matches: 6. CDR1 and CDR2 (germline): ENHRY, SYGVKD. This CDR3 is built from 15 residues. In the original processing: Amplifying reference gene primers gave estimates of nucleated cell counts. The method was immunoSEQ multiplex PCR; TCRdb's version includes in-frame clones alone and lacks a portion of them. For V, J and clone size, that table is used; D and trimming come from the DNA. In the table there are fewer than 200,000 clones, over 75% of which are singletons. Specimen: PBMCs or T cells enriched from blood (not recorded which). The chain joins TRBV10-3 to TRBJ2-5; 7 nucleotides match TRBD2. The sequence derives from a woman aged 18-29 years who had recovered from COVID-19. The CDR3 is CAISESGGAGETQYF. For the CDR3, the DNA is TGTGCCATCAGTGAGTCGGGGGGAGCGGGGGAGACCCAGTACTTC.